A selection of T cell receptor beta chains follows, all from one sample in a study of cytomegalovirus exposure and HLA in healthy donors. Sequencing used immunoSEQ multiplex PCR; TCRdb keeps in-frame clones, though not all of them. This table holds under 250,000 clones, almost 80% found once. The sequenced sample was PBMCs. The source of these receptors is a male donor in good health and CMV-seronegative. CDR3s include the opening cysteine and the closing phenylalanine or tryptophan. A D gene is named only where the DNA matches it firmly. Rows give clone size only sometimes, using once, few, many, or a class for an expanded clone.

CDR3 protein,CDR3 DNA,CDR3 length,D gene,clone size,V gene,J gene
CASSFRTPGNTIYF,TGTGCCAGCAGTTTTCGGACTCCTGGAAACACCATATATTTT,14,-,-,TRBV28,TRBJ1-3
CASSPGLAGFANTGELFF,TGTGCCAGCAGTCCGGGACTAGCGGGTTTCGCGAACACCGGGGAGCTGTTTTTT,18,TRBD2,-,TRBV27,TRBJ2-2
CASREGQGGIQYF,TGTGCCAGCAGAGAAGGACAGGGGGGCATTCAGTACTTC,13,TRBD1,-,TRBV28,TRBJ2-4
CASSTSEKFSSYEQYF,TGCGCCAGCAGCACCTCCGAAAAGTTCAGCTCCTACGAGCAGTACTTC,16,-,-,TRBV5-1,TRBJ2-7
CASVPEPLAPRFF,TGCGCCAGCGTCCCGGAACCTCTAGCCCCCAGGTTCTTC,13,-,-,TRBV23-1,TRBJ2-1
CASSYREAPRQYF,TGTGCCAGCAGTTACCGGGAGGCCCCCCGGCAGTACTTC,13,TRBD2,-,TRBV6-5,TRBJ2-7
CASSLGQGFGALHF,TGTGCCAGCAGCTTAGGTCAGGGGTTTGGGGCCCTCCACTTT,14,-,-,TRBV7-6,TRBJ1-6
CASSSGLAGPTGELFF,TGTGCCAGCAGCTCAGGGCTAGCGGGACCCACCGGGGAGCTGTTTTTT,16,TRBD2,once,TRBV27,TRBJ2-2
CASSFPGYYEQYF,TGTGCCAGCAGCTTCCCAGGGTACTACGAGCAGTACTTC,13,-,-,TRBV5-4,TRBJ2-7
CASSESLTGITEAFF,TGCGCCAGCAGTGAGTCCCTAACAGGGATCACTGAAGCTTTCTTT,15,-,few,TRBV10-1,TRBJ1-1
CASSVDSSYEQYF,TGTGCCAGCAGCGTAGACAGTTCCTACGAGCAGTACTTC,13,-,-,TRBV7-3,TRBJ2-7
CASSERWGPDQPQHF,TGTGCCAGCAGCGAAAGGTGGGGGCCGGATCAGCCCCAGCATTTT,15,-,-,TRBV7-6,TRBJ1-5
CASSPASSHEQYF,TGTGCCAGCAGTCCCGCCTCGAGCCACGAGCAGTACTTC,13,-,-,TRBV6-5,TRBJ2-7
CASSLGGQVYEQYF,TGCGCCAGCAGCTTGGGGGGACAGGTCTACGAGCAGTACTTC,14,TRBD1,-,TRBV5-1,TRBJ2-7
CASSVAELVGELFF,TGTGCCAGCAGCGTAGCTGAGTTGGTCGGGGAGCTGTTTTTT,14,-,-,TRBV9,TRBJ2-2
CASSPGTSGSTDTQYF,TGCGCCAGCAGCCCCGGGACTAGCGGGAGCACAGATACGCAGTATTTT,16,TRBD2,-,TRBV5-1,TRBJ2-3
CASSESLGTGAHEQYF,TGCGCCAGCAGTGAGTCGCTCGGGACAGGGGCTCACGAGCAGTACTTC,16,TRBD1,-,TRBV10-1,TRBJ2-7
CASSLGASGTDTQYF,TGCGCCAGCAGCTTGGGGGCTAGCGGCACAGATACGCAGTATTTT,15,-,-,TRBV5-1,TRBJ2-3
CASSAPLALGEQFF,TGTGCCAGCAGCGCCCCGTTGGCCCTCGGGGAGCAGTTCTTC,14,-,once,TRBV9,TRBJ2-1
CASSPAAGGWYEQYF,TGCGCCAGCAGCCCGGCCGCGGGAGGATGGTACGAGCAGTACTTC,15,TRBD2,-,TRBV5-1,TRBJ2-7
CASSVIHRDYVHEQFF,TGTGCCAGCAGCGTCATACATCGGGACTATGTCCATGAGCAGTTCTTC,16,TRBD2,-,TRBV2,TRBJ2-1
CASSRQAGGYTF,TGTGCCAGCAGCCGCCAGGCGGGAGGCTACACCTTC,12,-,once,TRBV28,TRBJ1-2
CASSPQTGIHEQFF,TGTGCCAGCTCACCACAGACAGGGATCCATGAGCAGTTCTTC,14,TRBD1,-,TRBV18,TRBJ2-1
CASSRDTGELFF,TGTGCCAGCAGCAGGGACACCGGGGAGCTGTTTTTT,12,-,few,TRBV6-5,TRBJ2-2
CASSLIQGYEQYF,TGTGCCAGCAGCTTAATTCAGGGCTACGAGCAGTACTTC,13,-,once,TRBV7-3,TRBJ2-7
CASRWSSGIHEQFF,TGTGCCAGCAGATGGTCTAGCGGGATCCATGAGCAGTTCTTC,14,TRBD2,-,TRBV2,TRBJ2-1
CASRGQSYEQYF,TGTGCCAGCAGGGGACAGTCCTACGAGCAGTACTTC,12,TRBD1,-,TRBV28,TRBJ2-7
CATSSRDNANTGELFF,TGTGCCACCAGCAGCAGGGATAACGCGAACACCGGGGAGCTGTTTTTT,16,-,-,TRBV15,TRBJ2-2
CASSQGRGNQPQHF,TGCGCCAGCAGCCAAGGCAGGGGCAATCAGCCCCAGCATTTT,14,-,-,TRBV4-1,TRBJ1-5
CASGLSGTEAFF,TGTGCTAGTGGTTTGTCAGGGACTGAAGCTTTCTTT,12,-,few,TRBV12-5,TRBJ1-1
CASSFGGPTDTQYF,TGTGCCAGCAGTTTTGGAGGGCCAACAGATACGCAGTATTTT,14,-,-,TRBV27,TRBJ2-3
CASSLQGTRSYEQYF,TGTGCCAGCAGCTTACAGGGCACTCGGTCCTACGAGCAGTACTTC,15,-,-,TRBV13,TRBJ2-7
CAISEFGTSFSTDTQYF,TGTGCCATCAGTGAGTTCGGGACTAGTTTTAGCACAGATACGCAGTATTTT,17,TRBD2,-,TRBV10-3,TRBJ2-3
CASSPTTGYEQYF,TGTGCCAGCTCACCGACCACAGGCTACGAGCAGTACTTC,13,-,-,TRBV18,TRBJ2-7
CASSAMGQGAGPGNTIYF,TGTGCCAGCAGCGCCATGGGGCAGGGGGCTGGACCTGGAAACACCATATATTTT,18,TRBD1,-,TRBV7-3,TRBJ1-3
CASSQDAESGYTF,TGTGCCAGCAGCCAAGATGCAGAATCTGGCTACACCTTC,13,-,-,TRBV14,TRBJ1-2
CASSPRTESSYEQYF,TGTGCCAGCAGCCCACGGACAGAGAGCTCCTACGAGCAGTACTTC,15,-,-,TRBV9,TRBJ2-7
CASSLLAASTDTQYF,TGTGCCAGCAGCCTTCTAGCGGCTAGCACAGATACGCAGTATTTT,15,TRBD2,-,TRBV6-6,TRBJ2-3
CASSSIQGGRDTQYF,TGTGCCAGCAGCTCCATCCAGGGGGGTAGAGATACGCAGTATTTT,15,-,-,TRBV7-8,TRBJ2-3
CASNPSWGLVYEQYF,TGTGCCAGCAACCCCTCCTGGGGACTAGTCTACGAGCAGTACTTC,15,TRBD2,-,TRBV28,TRBJ2-7
CASSDRGGSSYEQYF,TGTGCCAGCAGCGACAGGGGAGGGAGCTCCTACGAGCAGTACTTC,15,-,-,TRBV6-1,TRBJ2-7
CASSSPDRGATEAFF,TGTGCCAGCAGCTCCCCGGACAGAGGAGCCACTGAAGCTTTCTTT,15,-,few,TRBV5-4,TRBJ1-1
CASSSNTGEQYF,TGTGCCAGCAGCTCAAACACGGGGGAGCAGTACTTC,12,-,few,TRBV7-3,TRBJ2-7
CASSEAGQLYGYTF,TGTGCCAGCAGTGAAGCTGGACAGCTCTATGGCTACACCTTC,14,-,-,TRBV25-1,TRBJ1-2
CASSSIADQETQYF,TGTGCCAGCAGCTCGATAGCGGACCAAGAGACCCAGTACTTC,14,-,once,TRBV7-2,TRBJ2-5
CASSPDRVQFGSPLHF,TGTGCCAGCAGCCCGGACAGGGTACAATTTGGTTCACCCCTCCACTTT,16,TRBD1,-,TRBV5-6,TRBJ1-6
CALRQGGNEQYF,TGTGCCCTTCGACAGGGGGGAAACGAGCAGTACTTC,12,TRBD1,once,TRBV28,TRBJ2-7
CSVGTGVNEKLFF,TGCAGCGTGGGGACAGGGGTTAATGAAAAACTGTTTTTT,13,TRBD1,-,TRBV29-1,TRBJ1-4
CASSFSSLAAQETQYF,TGTGCCAGCAGCTTTTCTTCACTAGCGGCTCAAGAGACCCAGTACTTC,16,TRBD2,-,TRBV7-2,TRBJ2-5
CASSESWTIVDEQFF,TGTGCCAGCAGTGAAAGCTGGACTATTGTCGATGAGCAGTTCTTC,15,-,-,TRBV6-1,TRBJ2-1